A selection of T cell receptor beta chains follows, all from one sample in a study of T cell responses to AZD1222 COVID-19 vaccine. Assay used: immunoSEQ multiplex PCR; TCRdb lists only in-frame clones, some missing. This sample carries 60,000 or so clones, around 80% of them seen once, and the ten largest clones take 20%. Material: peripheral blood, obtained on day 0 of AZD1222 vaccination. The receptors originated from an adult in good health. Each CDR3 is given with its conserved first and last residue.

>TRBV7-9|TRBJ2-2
CASSHQGTANTGELFF
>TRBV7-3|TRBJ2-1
CASSRGAGDEQFF
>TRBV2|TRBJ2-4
CASSLAKNIQYF
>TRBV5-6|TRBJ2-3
CASSTGQGTDTQYF
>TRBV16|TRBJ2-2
CASSRFREWSNTGELFF
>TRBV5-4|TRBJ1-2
CASTKPGQGGYTF
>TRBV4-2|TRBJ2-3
CASSQKTGTSLNTDTQYF
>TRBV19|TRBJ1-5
CASSFRGKMRNQPQHF
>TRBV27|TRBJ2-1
CASSLHSGRPDNEQFF
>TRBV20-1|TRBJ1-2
CSARESWVPTF
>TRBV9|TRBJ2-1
CASSVGRGDNEQFF
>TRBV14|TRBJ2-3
CASSRYRGVLADTQYF
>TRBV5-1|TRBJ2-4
CASSRIDGQVDIQYF
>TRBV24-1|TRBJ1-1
CATSDGDRLSNFF
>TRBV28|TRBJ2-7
CASTDNYEQYF
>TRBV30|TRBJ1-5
CAGGGGQGLPGPQHF
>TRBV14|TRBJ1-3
CASSLYQGGSGAHF
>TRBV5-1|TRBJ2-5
CASSLAHGGETQYF
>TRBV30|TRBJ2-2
CAWSLATGELFF
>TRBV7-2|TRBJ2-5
CASSYWGGLQETQYF
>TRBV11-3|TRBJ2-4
CASSPTEGAKNIQYF
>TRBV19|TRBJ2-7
CASSLGTGVGYEQYF
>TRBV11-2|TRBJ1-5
CASSLVGEQGSNQPQHF
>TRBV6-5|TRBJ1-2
CASSYSQGRGYGYTF
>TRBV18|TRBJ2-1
CASSMAGTSGSNEQFF
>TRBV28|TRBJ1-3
CASSRAWTGDSGNTIYF
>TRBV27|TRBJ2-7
CASRTYNRAYEQYF
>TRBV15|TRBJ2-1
CATSRDSNEQFF
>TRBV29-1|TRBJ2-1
CSAGGPYNEQFF
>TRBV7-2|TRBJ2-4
CASSFRGGENIQYF
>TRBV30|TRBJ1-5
CAWSAGRNQPQHF
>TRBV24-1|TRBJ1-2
CATSDLNGNYGYTF
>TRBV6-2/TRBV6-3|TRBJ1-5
CASSSYGNQPQHF
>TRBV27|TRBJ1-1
CASSLGRQGMNTEAFF
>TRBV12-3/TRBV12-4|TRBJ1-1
CASSPPLGTEAFF
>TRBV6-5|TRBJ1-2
CASSTGWYGYTF
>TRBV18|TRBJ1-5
CASSPPGTGGASNQPQHF
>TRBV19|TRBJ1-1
CASSIWRSNTEAFF
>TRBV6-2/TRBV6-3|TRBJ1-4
CASSRRSVEKLFF
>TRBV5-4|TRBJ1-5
CASSLGGQGQPQHF
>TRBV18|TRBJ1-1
CASSLYNTEAFF
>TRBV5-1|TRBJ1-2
CASSSSGQGVYGYTF
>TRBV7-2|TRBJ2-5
CASSELGTGEQETQYF
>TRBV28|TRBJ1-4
CASTPGHPGEKLFF
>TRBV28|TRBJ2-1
CASSGGTNPNEQFF
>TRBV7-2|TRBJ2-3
CASSLIAGSDTQYF
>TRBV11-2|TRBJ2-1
CASSSLSGSSHEQFF
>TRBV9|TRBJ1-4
CASSVVFAGRSNEKLFF
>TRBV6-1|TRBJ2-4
CASSEGTGAAKNIQYF
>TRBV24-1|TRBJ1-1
CATGTGEQGTEAFF
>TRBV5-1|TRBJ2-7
CARSQSEEGVRGGVYEQYF
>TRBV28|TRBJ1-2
CASSAIWTGGYTF
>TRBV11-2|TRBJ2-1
CASSSSLGNEQFF
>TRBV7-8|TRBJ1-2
CASSSRTGGYGYTF
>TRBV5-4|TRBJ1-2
CASSFWGGYTF
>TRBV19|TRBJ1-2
CASSTPGPVNYGYTF
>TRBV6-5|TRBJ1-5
CASSRQGGSGQPQHF